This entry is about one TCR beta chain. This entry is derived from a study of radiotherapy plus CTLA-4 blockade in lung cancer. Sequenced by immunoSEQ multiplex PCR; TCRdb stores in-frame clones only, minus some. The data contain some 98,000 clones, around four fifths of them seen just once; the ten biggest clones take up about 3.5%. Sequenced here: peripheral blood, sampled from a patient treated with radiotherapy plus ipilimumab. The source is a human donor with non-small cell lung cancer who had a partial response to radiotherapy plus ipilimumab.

DNA of the CDR3: TGTGCCAGCAGTTTCGGACAGGGAGACCGCTTCTCTTTAGTGCAGTACTTC. It specifies CASSFGQGDRFSLVQYF. The gene calls are TRBV28 and TRBJ2-7; TRBD1 agrees at 8 bases. The CDR3 consists of 17 residues. Germline CDR1 is MDHEN and CDR2 is SYDVKM. V gave up 3 bases and J gave up 9 bases; unmatched junction bases: 19.